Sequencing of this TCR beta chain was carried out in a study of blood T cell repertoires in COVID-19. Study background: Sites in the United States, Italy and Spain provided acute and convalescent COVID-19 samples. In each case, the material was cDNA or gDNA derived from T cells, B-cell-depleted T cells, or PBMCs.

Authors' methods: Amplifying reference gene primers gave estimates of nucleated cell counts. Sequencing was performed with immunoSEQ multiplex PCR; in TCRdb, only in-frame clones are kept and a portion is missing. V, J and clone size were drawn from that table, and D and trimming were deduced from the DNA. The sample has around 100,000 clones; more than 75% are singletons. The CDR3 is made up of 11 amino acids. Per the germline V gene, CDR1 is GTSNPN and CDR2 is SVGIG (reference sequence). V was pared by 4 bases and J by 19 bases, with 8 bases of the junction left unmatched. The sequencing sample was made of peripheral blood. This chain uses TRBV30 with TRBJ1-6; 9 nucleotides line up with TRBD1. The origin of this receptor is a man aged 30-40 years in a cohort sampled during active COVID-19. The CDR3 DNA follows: TGTGCCTGGACTGACAGGGGGTTAGTACACTTT. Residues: CAWTDRGLVHF.